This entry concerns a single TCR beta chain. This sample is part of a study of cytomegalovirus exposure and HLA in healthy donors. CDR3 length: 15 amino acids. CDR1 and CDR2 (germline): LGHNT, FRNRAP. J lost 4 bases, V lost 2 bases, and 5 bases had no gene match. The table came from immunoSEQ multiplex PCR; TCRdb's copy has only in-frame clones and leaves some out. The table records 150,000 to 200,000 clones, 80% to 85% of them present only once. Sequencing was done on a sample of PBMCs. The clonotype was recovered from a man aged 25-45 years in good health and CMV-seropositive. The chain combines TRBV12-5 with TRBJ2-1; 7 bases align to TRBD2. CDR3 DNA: TGTGCTAGTGGTTTGACTAGCGCCTTATACAATGAGCAGTTCTTC. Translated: CASGLTSALYNEQFF.